Shown below are 9 T cell receptor beta chains from a single sample sequenced in a study of T cells in Graves' hyperthyroidism and ophthalmopathy. RNA transcripts yielded amplified TCR beta CDR3 regions. In the first-round RT-PCR of the TCR CDR3, the HTBI primer set was used. Using its own MiXCR run on the multiplex PCR reads, TCRdb lists one record per CDR3 protein. This sample yields about 640,000 distinct CDR3 sequences, of which roughly 15% are seen a single time; roughly an eighth belongs to the top ten. Sequencing input: blood. The receptors were gathered from a woman aged 50 to 60 with Graves' ophthalmopathy.

This clonotype was found many times. This sequence joins TRBV6-1 and TRBJ2-5, with 11 bases that match TRBD2. The CDR3 sequence is 16 residues long. J was trimmed by 3 bases and V by 8 bases; bases with no gene match: 11. Germline V gene lookup returns CDR1 MNHNS and CDR2 SASEGT. The DNA of the CDR3 is TGTGCCAGCGCCTATAGCGGGAGGGCCGTCAAAGAGACCCAGTACTTC. Encoded protein: CASAYSGRAVKETQYF.

This clonotype appeared many times. J is TRBJ2-7 and V is TRBV4-1, with TRBD2 matching over 12 bases. CDR1 is MGHRA, CDR2 YSYEKL, per germline. The CDR3 has 16 amino acids. CDR3 residues: CASRGLAGTNTYEQYF. The CDR3 DNA reads TGCGCGAGCCGAGGACTAGCGGGAACTAACACCTACGAGCAGTACTTC.

In this sample, this clonotype turned up many times. J is TRBJ1-1 and V is TRBV4-1; D not certain. V gave up 0 bases and J gave up 3 bases, with 8 bases separating them. The CDR3 has 14 residues. Germline V lookup: CDR1 MGHRA, CDR2 YSYEKL. The CDR3 here is CASSQDIGYTEAFF. Here the CDR3 DNA reads TGCGCCAGCAGCCAAGATATCGGGTACACTGAAGCTTTCTTT.

This clonotype was detected many times. The V call is TRBV7-2, the J call TRBJ1-1; D gene uncertain. The CDR3 contains 14 residues. Trimming stripped 0 bases from V and 2 bases from J, with 7 bases between. Germline lookup yields CDR1 SGHTA and CDR2 FQGNSA. DNA of the CDR3: TGTGCCAGCAGCTTAGCTTACAGCAACACTGAAGCTTTCTTT. This translates into CASSLAYSNTEAFF.

This clonotype was counted at least ten times. This chain uses TRBV7-9 with TRBJ2-1; D is unclear. V was trimmed by 3 bases and J by 2 bases, leaving 2 bases between them. The CDR3 loop spans 12 amino acids. Germline values: CDR1 SEHNR, CDR2 FQNEAQ (reference sequence). The CDR3 sequence is CASSFTYNEQFF. CDR3 nucleotide sequence: TGTGCCAGCAGCTTCACCTACAATGAGCAGTTCTTC.

This clonotype has a count of ten or more. The genes are TRBV20-1 and TRBJ1-2; 7 bases map to TRBD1. The CDR3 consists of 14 residues. Germline CDR1 and CDR2: DFQATT and SNEGSKA (reference sequence). This CDR3 reads CSPLGTEYNYGYTF. CDR3 nucleotides: TGCAGCCCATTAGGGACAGAGTATAACTATGGCTACACCTTC.

The chain links TRBV6-1 to TRBJ2-1, with 7 nucleotides matching TRBD2. V lost 0 bases and J lost 4; bases outside the gene matches: 3. This CDR3 is built from 15 residues. Looked up from germline, CDR1 is MNHNS and CDR2 is SASEGT. The CDR3 spells CASSEALAEYNEQFF. In nucleotides, the CDR3 is TGTGCCAGCAGTGAAGCGCTAGCGGAGTACAATGAGCAGTTCTTC.

In this sample, this clonotype turned up many times. The V and J genes are TRBV3-1 and TRBJ2-3, with 9 positions matching TRBD2. The ends lost 1 base at V and 2 bases at J; junction bases unmatched: 7. The CDR3 runs to 17 residues. Germline lookup yields CDR1 LGHDT and CDR2 YNNKEL (reference sequence). The CDR3 DNA sequence: TGTGCCAGCAGCCAAGTACTGAGACTAGCGGCCACAGATACGCAGTATTTT. This encodes CASSQVLRLAATDTQYF.

Many counts were recorded for this clonotype. This chain links TRBV7-9 with TRBJ1-1; 8 positions match TRBD1. The CDR3 is made up of 13 amino acids. With V trimmed by 5 bases and J by 8 bases, 7 bases remained unmatched. Germline assignment: CDR1 SEHNR and CDR2 FQNEAQ (reference sequence). The chain's CDR3 is CASSDRGLGEAFF. CDR3 DNA sequence: TGTGCCAGCAGCGACAGGGGCTTGGGGGAAGCTTTCTTT. Full variable domain (outside the CDR3, taken from reference TRBV7-9 and TRBJ1-1): DTGVSQNPRHKITKRGQNVTFRCDPISEHNRLYWYRQTLGQGPEFLTYFQNEAQLEKSRLLSDRFSAERPKGSFSTLEIQRTEQGDSAMYLCASSDRGLGEAFFGQGTRLTVV.